Below are 17 T cell receptor beta chains sequenced from a single sample in a study of Ad26.COV2.S vaccination and SARS-CoV-2 variants. Only in-frame clones appear in the TCRdb table, and some are missing; sequencing was by immunoSEQ multiplex PCR. Of roughly 700,000 clones in the sample, about 89% were seen once. The sample's treatment: some 20 received Ad26.COV2.S at low or high dose, single or two shots; several received placebo; per-sample allocation not given. Sample collection was performed on day 63 after the first vaccine or placebo injection. The material was peripheral blood, obtained in a trial of Ad26.COV2.S vaccine versus placebo. These receptors were obtained from a person aged 18 to 59 who received the Ad26.COV2.S COVID-19 vaccine or a placebo.

V and J are TRBV10-3 and TRBJ1-6; the D is unclear. The germline V gene encodes CDR1 ENHRY and CDR2 SYGVKD. Trimming stripped 8 bases from V and 6 bases from J, with 14 bases between. This CDR3 is built from 14 residues. The CDR3 region is CAIVLAYINSPLHF. The DNA for the CDR3 is TGTGCCATCGTTCTTGCCTATATTAATTCACCCCTCCACTTT.

The chain is built from TRBV15 and TRBJ2-5; D may match TRBD1 or TRBD2 (5 bases each). V was trimmed by 0 bases and J by 2 bases, leaving 16 bases between them. Germline-derived CDR1 and CDR2 are LNHNV and YYDKDF (reference sequence). The CDR3 is 17 amino acids. The CDR3 loop reads CATSREGTGSGQETQYF. The CDR3 DNA reads as TGTGCCACCAGCAGAGAGGGAACAGGTTCGGGACAAGAGACCCAGTACTTC. The variable domain in full, completed from reference TRBV15 and TRBJ2-5, reads DAMVIQNPRYQVTQFGKPVTLSCSQTLNHNVMYWYQQKSSQAPKLLFHYYDKDFNNEADTPDNFQSRRPNTSFCFLDIRSPGLGDTAMYLCATSREGTGSGQETQYFGPGTRLLVL.

This clone turned up a few times. The V gene is TRBV5-1, the J gene TRBJ2-7, with D possibly being TRBD1 or TRBD2 (5 bases each). Germline V gene sequence: CDR1 SGHRS, CDR2 YFSETQ. The CDR3 extends over 14 amino acids. The V and J ends lost 6 bases and 2 bases respectively, with 15 bases between them. In DNA, the CDR3 is TGCGCCAGCAACCGGGACCCAAGGGCCTACGAGCAGTACTTC. Protein product: CASNRDPRAYEQYF.

This clone has only one observation. The V and J genes are TRBV15 and TRBJ2-2, with 8 bases lining up with TRBD1. The CDR3 runs 16 residues. The germline CDR1 and CDR2 sequences are LNHNV and YYDKDF (reference sequence). With 5 bases clipped from V and 4 bases from J, the junction kept 9 bases outside the gene matches. Here the CDR3 reads CATSGPGQDITGELFF. DNA for the CDR3: TGTGCCACCAGCGGTCCGGGACAGGACATCACCGGGGAGCTGTTTTTT.

The chain couples TRBV24-1 to TRBJ2-2; TRBD2 aligns across 14 bases. This CDR3 comprises 17 residues. Germline trimming cut 1 base from V and 5 bases from J; bases unmatched to any gene: 2. Germline V gene sequence: CDR1 KGHDR, CDR2 SFDVKD. CDR3 region: CATSDFGTSGSTGELFF. CDR3 bases: TGTGCCACCAGTGATTTCGGGACTAGCGGGAGTACCGGGGAGCTGTTTTTT.

This clone was detected once. This rearrangement joins TRBV27 to TRBJ1-2; TRBD1 aligns across 9 bases. There are 15 residues in the CDR3. In germline, CDR1 is MNHEY, CDR2 SMNVEV (reference sequence). Trimming removed 5 bases from V and 7 bases from J; junction bases left unmatched: 11. The CDR3 reads CASSPSGTGFIGYTF. CDR3 nucleotide sequence: TGTGCCAGCAGTCCCTCCGGGACAGGGTTCATTGGCTACACCTTC.

A remark on this clone: Other DNA sequences in the same sample also yield this CDR3. CDR3 region: CASSPGQVNEKLFF. CDR3 nucleotide sequence: TGTGCCAGCAGCCCGGGACAGGTCAATGAAAAACTGTTTTTT. The chain is built from TRBV7-9 and TRBJ1-4; 8 bases are shared with TRBD1. In germline, CDR1 is SEHNR, CDR2 FQNEAQ (reference sequence). Trimming removed 5 bases from V and 5 bases from J; junction bases left unmatched: 4. CDR3 length: 14 amino acids. The entire variable domain, with the rest obtained from reference TRBV7-9 and TRBJ1-4, is as follows: DTGVSQNPRHKITKRGQNVTFRCDPISEHNRLYWYRQTLGQGPEFLTYFQNEAQLEKSRLLSDRFSAERPKGSFSTLEIQRTEQGDSAMYLCASSPGQVNEKLFFGSGTQLSVL.

The chain has TRBV3-1 (or the pseudogene TRBV3-2) and TRBJ2-3; D is unclear. V lost 1 base, J lost 0 bases, and 14 bases lay in between. Germline CDR1 is LGHDT and CDR2 is YNNKEL (reference sequence). The CDR3 spans 17 residues. CDR3 in amino acids: CASSQVGRLTSTDTQYF. The CDR3 nucleotides are TGTGCCAGCAGCCAAGTGGGTCGTCTTACTAGCACAGATACGCAGTATTTT.

The chain uses TRBV2 and TRBJ2-7; D remains ambiguous. The CDR3 extends over 15 amino acids. Germline V gives CDR1 SNHLY, CDR2 FYNNEI. Trimming stripped 7 bases from V and 1 base from J, with 17 bases between. CDR3 sequence reads: CASIPPGPHSYEQYF. DNA of the CDR3: TGTGCCAGCATTCCCCCGGGCCCTCATTCCTACGAGCAGTACTTC. The full variable domain, rest sourced from reference TRBV2 and TRBJ2-7, is EPEVTQTPSHQVTQMGQEVILRCVPISNHLYFYWYRQILGQKVEFLVSFYNNEISEKSEIFDDQFSVERPDGSNFTLKIRSTKLEDSAMYFCASIPPGPHSYEQYFGPGTRLTVT.

The CDR3 region has the DNA TGTGCCAGCCGTGGGTCAGATACGCAGTATTTT. Translating it yields CASRGSDTQYF. The chain carries TRBV7-9 and TRBJ2-3; D is unresolved. Deletions cut 8 bases from V and 4 bases from J, with 7 bases between. CDR3 length: 11 amino acids. Germline CDR1 reads SEHNR; CDR2 reads FQNEAQ (reference sequence).

The V and J genes are TRBV10-3 and TRBJ2-1; the D gene is possibly TRBD1 (6 bases). Germline assignment: CDR1 ENHRY and CDR2 SYGVKD. Trimming left V 0 bases short and J 10 bases short, with 7 bases between. This CDR3 is 12 amino acids long. The DNA for the CDR3 is TGTGCCATCAGTGAGTCCACAGGGGAGCAGTTCTTC. Translation gives CAISESTGEQFF.

In the case of this clone: The sample contains more than one DNA sequence encoding this CDR3. In DNA, the CDR3 is TGTGCCACCAGTGATTTCGACAGGGGCGAGCAGTACTTC. Its protein product is CATSDFDRGEQYF. The rearrangement uses TRBV24-1 and TRBJ2-7; 8 nucleotides match TRBD1. CDR3 length: 13 residues. Trimming removed 1 base from V and 6 bases from J; junction bases left unmatched: 1. Germline loops: CDR1 KGHDR, CDR2 SFDVKD.

The chain joins TRBV9 to TRBJ2-3; TRBD2 aligns across 13 bases. The V segment lost 3 bases and the J segment 2 bases; nucleotides outside the gene matches: 6. This CDR3 has 17 amino acids. CDR1 and CDR2 from the germline V gene are SGDLS and YYNGEE. The CDR3 DNA reads as TGTGCCAGCAGCGACCAGGGACTAGCGGGATACACAGATACGCAGTATTTT. This codes for CASSDQGLAGYTDTQYF.

V and J are TRBV19 and TRBJ1-1; TRBD1 is a possible D gene (5 bases). The ends were cut back, 1 base at V and 4 bases at J, with 13 bases in the middle. The germline gives CDR1 LNHDA, CDR2 SQIVND (reference sequence). CDR3 length equals 15 residues. The CDR3 sequence: CASSIGSQGGTEAFF. The CDR3 DNA is TGTGCCAGTAGTATAGGTAGCCAGGGAGGCACTGAAGCTTTCTTT.

The chain employs TRBV9 and TRBJ2-5; TRBD1 or TRBD2 may be the D gene (6 bases each). CDR1 is SGDLS, CDR2 YYNGEE, per germline. V was clipped by 0 bases and J by 1 base, with 13 bases between them. The CDR3 spans 16 residues. The CDR3 loop is CASSVGIGGFQETQYF. The DNA for the CDR3 is TGTGCCAGCAGCGTAGGGATCGGGGGCTTCCAAGAGACCCAGTACTTC. Variable domain in full (rest from reference TRBV9 and TRBJ2-5): DSGVTQTPKHLITATGQRVTLRCSPRSGDLSVYWYQQSLDQGLQFLIQYYNGEERAKGNILERFSAQQFPDLHSELNLSSLELGDSALYFCASSVGIGGFQETQYFGPGTRLLVL.

The chain links TRBV6-1 to TRBJ1-2; TRBD1 is a possible D gene (6 bases). The V end was cut by 6 bases, the J end by 4 bases, with 9 bases between. Germline loops: CDR1 MNHNS, CDR2 SASEGT. The CDR3 covers 12 residues. The CDR3 reads CASSGTTYGYTF. Here the CDR3 DNA reads TGTGCCAGCAGCGGGACAACCTATGGCTACACCTTC.

This rearrangement joins TRBV5-1 to TRBJ1-1, with D maybe TRBD1 (5 bases). Germline V gene lookup returns CDR1 SGHRS and CDR2 YFSETQ. V was cut by 0 bases and J by 1 base, with 10 bases left in between. CDR3 length equals 15 residues. As DNA, the CDR3 is TGCGCCAGCAGCTTGGGACAGAGAACGAACACTGAAGCTTTCTTT. It is translated as CASSLGQRTNTEAFF.